Following are 18 T cell receptor beta chains from one sample sequenced in a study of blood T cell repertoires in COVID-19. Assay: immunoSEQ multiplex PCR; the TCRdb copy retains only in-frame clones and omits some. This sample has around 220,000 clones, with roughly 87% found just once. Sequenced input: peripheral blood. Source of these receptors: a man aged 35 to 55 with active or convalescent COVID-19.

The chain carries TRBV19 and TRBJ2-3; no clear D gene. The CDR3 is 12 residues long. Trimming pared 6 bases from V and 2 bases from J, leaving 6 bases between. Per the germline V gene, CDR1 is LNHDA and CDR2 is SQIVND (reference sequence). As DNA, the CDR3 is TGTGCCAGTAGAGTAGACACAGATACGCAGTATTTT. As protein: CASRVDTDTQYF.

This clone is a singleton in its sample. The chain recombines TRBV15 with TRBJ2-3, with D possibly being TRBD2 (6 bases). V lost 1 base to trimming and J lost 1 base, with 15 bases between them. Germline-derived CDR1 and CDR2 are LNHNV and YYDKDF (reference sequence). This CDR3 has 17 residues. This CDR3 reads CATSRGRRGWGTDTQYF. The CDR3 DNA follows: TGTGCCACCAGCAGAGGACGGAGGGGTTGGGGCACAGATACGCAGTATTTT.

In this sample, this clone turned up once. The chain is built from TRBV14 and TRBJ2-7; TRBD1 agrees at 8 bases. This CDR3 is built from 13 residues. Germline V gene data show CDR1 as SGHDN and CDR2 as FVKESK. V was clipped by 8 bases and J by 6 bases; unmatched bases: 9. CDR3 coding DNA: TGTGCCAGCTCACCCTCAGGGGGCCGCGAGCAGTACTTC. This gives the protein CASSPSGGREQYF.

The chain links TRBV27 to TRBJ1-2; D is perhaps TRBD1 (5 bases). Germline loops: CDR1 MNHEY, CDR2 SMNVEV (reference sequence). Trimming stripped 2 bases from V and 5 bases from J, with 12 bases between. This CDR3 has 14 residues. CDR3 loop: CASSLRAGPYGYTF. The CDR3 region has the DNA TGTGCCAGCAGTTTACGGGCGGGGCCGTATGGCTACACCTTC.

The chain combines TRBV3-1 (or the pseudogene TRBV3-2) with TRBJ2-7, with no clear D. CDR1 and CDR2 (germline): LGHDT, YNNKEL (reference sequence). The germline V and J ends were trimmed by 1 base and 4 bases, with 11 bases remaining between them. The CDR3 has 14 residues. The CDR3 loop reads CASSQGDGVYEQYF. The CDR3 DNA sequence: TGTGCCAGCAGCCAAGGCGACGGAGTTTACGAGCAGTACTTC.

V and J are TRBV4-1 and TRBJ1-2; the D is unclear. Germline values: CDR1 MGHRA, CDR2 YSYEKL. There are 13 residues in the CDR3. V shed 0 bases and J shed 4 bases, with 6 bases lying between them. The CDR3, as DNA: TGCGCCAGCAGCCAAGATGCGGGCTATGGCTACACCTTC. This codes for CASSQDAGYGYTF.

This sequence joins TRBV6-5 and TRBJ1-1; possible D gene TRBD1, 6 bases. Trimming took 7 bases from V and 7 from J, leaving 16 bases between them. The CDR3 has 13 residues. Per the germline V gene, CDR1 is MNHEY and CDR2 is SVGAGI. CDR3 sequence (DNA): TGTGCCAGCACGGATCAGGGGACGCTTGAAGCTTTCTTT. Protein sequence: CASTDQGTLEAFF.

The V call is TRBV5-1, the J call TRBJ2-3; TRBD1 agrees at 10 bases. The V gene's germline CDR1 is SGHRS and CDR2 YFSETQ. The junction had 7 bases not matched to a gene; V was cut back by 0 bases and J by 6 bases. The CDR3 has 16 amino acids. As DNA, the CDR3 is TGCGCCAGCAGCTTGGTATCCGGGACAGGGGCGGATACGCAGTATTTT. Translating gives CASSLVSGTGADTQYF.

The CDR3 bases are TGTGCCAGTAGTCCGGGGGGCAACGAGCAGTACTTC. It yields the protein CASSPGGNEQYF. The chain couples TRBV19 to TRBJ2-7; possibly TRBD2 for D (7 bases). Germline V gene lookup returns CDR1 LNHDA and CDR2 SQIVND (reference sequence). The CDR3 has 12 amino acids. Trimming stripped 5 bases from V and 5 bases from J, with 10 bases between.

J is TRBJ2-7 and V is TRBV28; D possibly corresponds to TRBD1 (6 bases). V lost 3 bases to trimming and J lost 3 bases, with 12 bases between them. Looked up from germline, CDR1 is MDHEN and CDR2 is SYDVKM. CDR3 length equals 14 residues. The DNA for the CDR3 is TGTGCCAGCAGTTTTGGGGGACACCGCTACGAGCAGTACTTC. The encoded protein is CASSFGGHRYEQYF.

The chain recombines TRBV18 with TRBJ1-1; the D is unclear. From germline, CDR1 is KGHSH and CDR2 LQKENI. The V end lost 2 bases, the J end lost 0 bases, and 13 bases lay between the germline ends. The CDR3 length is 16 residues. The CDR3 sequence: CASSPISGHLNTEAFF. In DNA, the CDR3 is TGTGCCAGCTCACCAATTAGCGGCCACTTGAACACTGAAGCTTTCTTT.

In this sample, this clone turned up once. The CDR3 sequence is CASATEALPQHF. The DNA of the CDR3 is TGTGCTAGTGCTACCGAGGCCTTGCCCCAGCATTTT. The rearrangement joins TRBV12-5 to TRBJ1-5; D is undetermined. The CDR3 is 12 amino acids. Trimming removed 7 bases from V and 9 bases from J, with 13 bases in between. Germline V CDR1 and CDR2: LGHNT, FRNRAP.

The V and J genes are TRBV24-1 and TRBJ2-1; TRBD1 agrees at 9 bases. Germline CDR1 reads KGHDR; CDR2 reads SFDVKD. The CDR3 consists of 14 residues. The V and J ends lost 7 bases and 9 bases, in that order; junction bases with no gene match: 9. In DNA form, the CDR3 reads TGTGCCACCAGAGGGACAGGGAATTTTGCTGAGCAGTTCTTC. Encoded protein: CATRGTGNFAEQFF.

In this sample, this clone turned up a few times. The gene calls are TRBV7-8 and TRBJ1-1; D is unresolved. This CDR3 has 13 amino acids. Germline V gives CDR1 SGHVS, CDR2 FQNEAQ. The V end was cut by 1 base, the J end by 5 bases, with 8 bases between. CDR3 residues: CASSLGGGTEAFF. The CDR3 coding sequence is TGTGCCAGCAGCTTAGGGGGAGGGACTGAAGCTTTCTTT.

The chain joins TRBV19 to TRBJ2-5; weak D call: TRBD2 (7 bases). The CDR3 sequence is 15 residues long. The germline V and J ends were trimmed by 3 bases and 1 base, with 12 bases remaining between them. The germline gives CDR1 LNHDA, CDR2 SQIVND (reference sequence). In DNA form, the CDR3 reads TGTGCCAGTAGTATTACGGGGGGCGGCCAAGAGACCCAGTACTTC. It codes for CASSITGGGQETQYF.

V and J are TRBV11-2 and TRBJ2-5; no definite D call. The CDR3 has 15 residues. Germline lookup yields CDR1 SGHAT and CDR2 FQNNGV. Trimming took 1 base from V and 1 from J, leaving 10 bases between them. The CDR3 spells CASSLVGGSQETQYF. The CDR3 coding sequence is TGTGCCAGCAGCTTAGTCGGTGGTAGCCAAGAGACCCAGTACTTC.

The chain's CDR3 is CALGWGVNSPLHF. CDR3 DNA sequence: TGTGCCCTAGGGTGGGGGGTGAATTCACCCCTCCACTTT. V usage is TRBV7-9 and J usage is TRBJ1-6; TRBD1 might be the D (5 bases). In germline, CDR1 is SEHNR, CDR2 FQNEAQ (reference sequence). This CDR3 comprises 13 residues. V gave up 11 bases and J gave up 7 bases, with 15 bases separating them.

The chain combines TRBV6-4 with TRBJ1-2, with D possibly being TRBD1 (5 bases). CDR3 length: 11 residues. Deletions cut 4 bases from V and 8 bases from J, with 8 bases between. Germline V CDR1 and CDR2: MRHNA, SNTAGT. DNA of the CDR3: TGTGCCAGCAGTGGCGGGGCAGGCTACACCTTC. This sequence encodes CASSGGAGYTF.